This T cell receptor (beta chain) was observed in a study of blood T cell repertoires in COVID-19. The CDR3 contains 13 residues. V shed 3 bases and J 8 bases; nucleotides not matched to a gene: 4. CDR1 is SQVTM and CDR2 is ANQGSEA in the germline V gene. Generated by immunoSEQ multiplex PCR, the TCRdb table keeps only in-frame clones and is missing some. Among about 180,000 clones listed, roughly 80% were seen once. The V call is TRBV29-1, the J call TRBJ1-6; 7 nucleotides align to TRBD1. This clonotype originated in a woman in her seventies with acute or convalescent COVID-19. The sample consisted of peripheral blood. CDR3: CSVEYRGHSPLHF. The DNA of the CDR3 is TGCAGCGTTGAGTACAGGGGCCATTCACCCCTCCACTTT.